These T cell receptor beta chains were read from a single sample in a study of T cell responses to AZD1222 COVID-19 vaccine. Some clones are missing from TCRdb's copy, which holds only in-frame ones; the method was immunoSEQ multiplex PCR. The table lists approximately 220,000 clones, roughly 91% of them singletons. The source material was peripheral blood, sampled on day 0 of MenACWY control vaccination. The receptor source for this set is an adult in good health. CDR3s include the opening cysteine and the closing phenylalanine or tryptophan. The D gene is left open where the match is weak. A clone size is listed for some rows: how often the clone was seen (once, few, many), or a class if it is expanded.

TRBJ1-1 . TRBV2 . CASKEPPLMNTEAFF TGTGCCAGCAAGGAACCCCCTCTCATGAACACTGAAGCTTTCTTT
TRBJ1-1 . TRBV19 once CATSRLTEAFF TGTGCCACTAGTAGGTTAACTGAAGCTTTCTTT
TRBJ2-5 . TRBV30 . CAWRGQVGETQYF TGTGCCTGGAGAGGGCAGGTCGGCGAGACCCAGTACTTC
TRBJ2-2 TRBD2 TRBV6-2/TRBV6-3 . CASSFSLQRGVTGELFF TGTGCCAGCAGTTTTTCCCTGCAGCGGGGGGTCACCGGGGAGCTGTTTTTT
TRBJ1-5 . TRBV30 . CALSSTTGNQPQHF TGTGCCTTGTCTAGCACTACGGGCAATCAGCCCCAGCATTTT
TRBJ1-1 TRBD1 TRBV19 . CASSSRGTANTEAFF TGTGCCAGTAGTTCCCGAGGGACAGCGAACACTGAAGCTTTCTTT
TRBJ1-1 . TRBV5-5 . CASSPNRMMNTEAFF TGTGCCAGCAGCCCGAACAGGATGATGAACACTGAAGCTTTCTTT
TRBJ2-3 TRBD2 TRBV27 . CASSPGLAGDLGTDTQYF TGTGCCAGCAGTCCGGGACTAGCGGGGGATCTCGGCACAGATACGCAGTATTTT
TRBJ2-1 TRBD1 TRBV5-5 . CASSPPRGQGGNWNEQFF TGTGCCAGCAGCCCTCCGCGGGGACAGGGGGGGAATTGGAATGAGCAGTTCTTC
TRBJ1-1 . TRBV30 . CAWSDPDDTEAFF TGTGCCTGGAGTGACCCGGACGACACTGAAGCTTTCTTT
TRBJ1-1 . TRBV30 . CAWSYPGTAEAFF TGTGCCTGGAGTTACCCGGGGACCGCTGAAGCTTTCTTT
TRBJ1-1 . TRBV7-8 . CASSLAGTKAFF TGTGCCAGCAGCTTAGCGGGGACAAAAGCTTTCTTT
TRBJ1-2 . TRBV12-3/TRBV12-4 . CATGQAANYGYTF TGTGCCACCGGGCAGGCAGCTAACTATGGCTACACCTTC
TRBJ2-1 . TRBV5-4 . CASSPQGGGIYNERQFF TGTGCCAGCAGCCCCCAAGGGGGGGGAATCTACAATGAGCGGCAGTTCTTC
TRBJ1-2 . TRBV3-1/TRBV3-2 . CASGQSANYGYTF TGTGCCAGCGGGCAGAGTGCTAACTATGGCTACACCTTC
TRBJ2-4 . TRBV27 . CASSYLIAKNIQYF TGTGCCAGCAGTTACCTTATAGCCAAAAACATTCAGTACTTC
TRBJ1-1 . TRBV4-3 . CASSQDPRNTEAFF TGCGCCAGCAGCCAAGATCCACGGAACACTGAAGCTTTCTTT
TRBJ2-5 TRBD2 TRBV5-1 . CASSLARASGNQETQYF TGCGCCAGCAGCTTGGCCAGGGCTAGCGGGAATCAAGAGACCCAGTACTTC
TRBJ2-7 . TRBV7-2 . CASTGFYEQYF TGTGCCAGCACTGGCTTCTACGAGCAGTACTTC
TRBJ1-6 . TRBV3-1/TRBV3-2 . CASSQGLSPGPFPLHF TGTGCCAGCAGCCAAGGACTGAGCCCCGGCCCCTTCCCCCTCCACTTT
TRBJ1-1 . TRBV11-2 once CASSFSLGAFF TGTGCCAGCAGCTTTTCCCTAGGGGCTTTCTTT
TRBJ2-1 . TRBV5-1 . CASSLEFNEQFF TGCGCCAGCAGCTTGGAATTCAATGAGCAGTTCTTC
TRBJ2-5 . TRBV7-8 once CASSLGRAQETQYF TGTGCCAGCAGCTTAGGCAGGGCCCAAGAGACCCAGTACTTC
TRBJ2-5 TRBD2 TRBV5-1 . CASSLQGLAGVETQYF TGCGCCAGCAGCTTGCAGGGACTAGCGGGGGTAGAGACCCAGTACTTC
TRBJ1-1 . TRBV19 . CASSTGRDTEAFF TGTGCCAGTAGTACTGGCAGGGATACTGAAGCTTTCTTT
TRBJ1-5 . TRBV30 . CAWSYRQGNNQPQHF TGTGCCTGGAGTTATCGCCAGGGAAACAATCAGCCCCAGCATTTT
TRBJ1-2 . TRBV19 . CASSTYGTGYGYTF TGTGCCAGTAGCACATACGGGACGGGCTATGGCTACACCTTC
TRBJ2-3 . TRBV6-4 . CASSRDGLDTQYF TGTGCCAGCAGCCGGGACGGTTTAGATACGCAGTATTTT
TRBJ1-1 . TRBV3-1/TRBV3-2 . CASSHIENTEAFF TGTGCCAGCAGCCACATCGAGAACACTGAAGCTTTCTTT
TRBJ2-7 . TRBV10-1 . CASSAPGSYEQYF TGCGCCAGCAGTGCCCCAGGGTCCTACGAGCAGTACTTC
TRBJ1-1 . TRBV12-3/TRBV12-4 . CASSFSENTEAFF TGTGCCAGCAGTTTTAGCGAGAACACTGAAGCTTTCTTT
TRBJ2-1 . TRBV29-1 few CSVIPSRPQGQFF TGCAGCGTTATCCCATCCAGACCTCAGGGGCAGTTCTTC
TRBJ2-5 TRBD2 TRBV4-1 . CASSQDSLAGGQETQYF TGCGCCAGCAGCCAAGATAGTCTAGCGGGGGGCCAAGAGACCCAGTACTTC
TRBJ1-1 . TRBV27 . CASSFLTPGAEAFF TGTGCCAGCAGTTTCCTAACGCCCGGGGCTGAAGCTTTCTTT
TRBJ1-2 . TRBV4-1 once CASSQGRDNYGYTF TGCGCCAGCAGCCAGGGCCGGGACAACTATGGCTACACCTTC
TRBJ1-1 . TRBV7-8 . CASSLASLGTEAFF TGTGCCAGCAGCTTAGCATCTTTGGGGACTGAAGCTTTCTTT
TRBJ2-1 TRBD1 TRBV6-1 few CASSEGGTGGNEQFF TGTGCCAGCAGTGAAGGGGGGACAGGGGGCAATGAGCAGTTCTTC
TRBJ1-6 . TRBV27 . CASSLRGGVTSSYNSPLHF TGTGCCAGCAGTTTAAGGGGAGGGGTCACGAGCTCCTATAATTCACCCCTCCACTTT
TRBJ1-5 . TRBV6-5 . CASNPTGSNQPQHF TGTGCCAGCAACCCAACAGGGTCCAATCAGCCCCAGCATTTT
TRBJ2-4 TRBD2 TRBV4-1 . CASSHRAGLAKNIQYF TGCGCCAGCAGCCACCGAGCGGGGTTAGCCAAAAACATTCAGTACTTC
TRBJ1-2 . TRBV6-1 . CASSEDQGRNYGYTF TGTGCCAGCAGTGAAGACCAGGGGCGAAACTATGGCTACACCTTC
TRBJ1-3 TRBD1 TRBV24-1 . CATSDLQFGGTGSYCGNTIYF TGTGCCACCAGTGATTTGCAATTCGGGGGGACAGGGTCCTATTGTGGAAACACCATATATTTT
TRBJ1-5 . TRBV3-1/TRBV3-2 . CASSQAGHFNQPQHF TGTGCCAGCAGCCAGGCGGGGCACTTCAATCAGCCCCAGCATTTT
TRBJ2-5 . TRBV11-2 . CASSLDTQETQYF TGTGCCAGCAGCTTAGATACCCAAGAGACCCAGTACTTC
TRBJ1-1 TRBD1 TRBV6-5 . CATRHRGGGTEAFF TGTGCCACTCGGCACAGGGGAGGGGGCACTGAAGCTTTCTTT